This TCR beta chain is drawn from a study of T cells in Graves' hyperthyroidism and ophthalmopathy. Study at large: The initial diagnosis was the point when peripheral blood was collected, ahead of any treatment.

This clonotype appeared many times. Template material for amplifying TCR beta CDR3 regions consisted of RNA transcripts. The HTBI primer set served for first-round RT-PCR of the TCR CDR3. TCRdb re-derived calls from the multiplex PCR reads in MiXCR, one entry per CDR3 protein. Seen here are some 440,000 distinct CDR3 sequences, approximately 15% observed once, and the top ten hold 13% to 15%. The CDR3 is 14 amino acids. CDR1 is MGHRA and CDR2 is YSYEKL in the germline V gene. V lost 1 base and J lost 2, with 8 bases in between. This TCR was recovered from a woman between 18 and 30 years old with Graves' hyperthyroidism. The chain recombines TRBV4-1 with TRBJ1-2; a possible D gene is TRBD1 (5 bases). Source material: blood. DNA of the CDR3: TGCGCCAGCAGCCAAGGACGGACAAACTATGGCTACACCTTC. Translated: CASSQGRTNYGYTF.